Detailed here is one T cell receptor beta chain. The record originates from a study of blood T cell repertoires in COVID-19. Data came from immunoSEQ multiplex PCR; TCRdb stores just in-frame clones and leaves some out. The table has more than 110,000 clones, roughly 78% seen once; the top ten hold 5.5% to 7%. V shed 3 bases and J 1 base; nucleotides not matched to a gene: 5. The V gene's germline CDR1 is SNHLY and CDR2 FYNNEI. The CDR3 length is 15 residues. Input material: PBMCs or T cells enriched from blood (not recorded which). The J gene is TRBJ1-2, the V gene TRBV2; 7 nucleotides match TRBD1. This clonotype was obtained from a woman aged 45-59 years who had recovered from COVID-19. The CDR3 DNA follows: TGTGCCAGCAGTGAGGGACAGAGATTTAACTATGGCTACACCTTC. Its protein is CASSEGQRFNYGYTF.